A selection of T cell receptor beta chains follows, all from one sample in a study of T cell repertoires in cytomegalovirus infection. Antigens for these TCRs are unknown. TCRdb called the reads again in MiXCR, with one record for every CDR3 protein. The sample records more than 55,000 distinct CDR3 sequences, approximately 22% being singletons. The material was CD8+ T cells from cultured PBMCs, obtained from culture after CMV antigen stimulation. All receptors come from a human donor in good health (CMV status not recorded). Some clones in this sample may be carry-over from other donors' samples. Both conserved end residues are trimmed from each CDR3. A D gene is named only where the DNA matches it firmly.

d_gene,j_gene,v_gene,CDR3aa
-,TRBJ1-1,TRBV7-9,ASSLSRGAGTEAF
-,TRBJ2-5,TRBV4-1,ASSQAAGTFQETQY
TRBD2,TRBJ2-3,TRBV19,ASSLGTSGGPRRGTDTQY
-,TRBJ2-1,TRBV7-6,ASSRANNEQF
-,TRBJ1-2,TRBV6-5,ASSGQRIDRGYT
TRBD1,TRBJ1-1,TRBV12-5,ASGLMAPGTGEAF
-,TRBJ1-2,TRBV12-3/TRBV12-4,ASSLWLGDGYT
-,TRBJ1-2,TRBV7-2,ASSFSDTNFGGYT
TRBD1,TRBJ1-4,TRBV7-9,ASSPDRMGEKLF
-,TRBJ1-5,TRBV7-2,ASSFTGGRVNQPQH
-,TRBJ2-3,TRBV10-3,AISESAGALPGDTQY
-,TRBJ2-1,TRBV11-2,ASSLGVAGGYNEQF
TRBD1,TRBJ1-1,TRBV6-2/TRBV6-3,ASRWTGSNTEAF
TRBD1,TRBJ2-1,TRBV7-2,ASSLWTGTGEDEQF
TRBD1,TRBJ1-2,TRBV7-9,ASSTTTGLGYT
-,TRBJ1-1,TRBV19,ASSVRYEAF
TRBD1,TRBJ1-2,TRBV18,ASSPPETGYRDGYT
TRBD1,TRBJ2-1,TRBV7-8,ASSLSGTDYNEQF
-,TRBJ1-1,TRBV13,ASSLDGGNTEAF
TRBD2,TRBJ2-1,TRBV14,ASRSSGLREQF
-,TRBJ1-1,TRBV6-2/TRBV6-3,ASSSSHGANTEAF
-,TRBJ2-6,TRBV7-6,ASSKDGSNGANVLT
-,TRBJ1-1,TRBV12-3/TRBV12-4,ASRGRPGLAF
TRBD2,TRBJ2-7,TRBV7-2,ASSPGLAGYYEQY
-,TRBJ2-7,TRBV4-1,ASSQGTDPYEQY
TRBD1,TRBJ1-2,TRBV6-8,ASSPGQAYT
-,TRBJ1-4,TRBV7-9,ASSPVRTSTNEKLF
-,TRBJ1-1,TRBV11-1,ASSSPGTEAF
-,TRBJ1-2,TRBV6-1,ALEGNYGYT
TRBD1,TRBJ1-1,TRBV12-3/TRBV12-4,ASSFQGDGAF